These 7 T cell receptor beta chains originate from one sample sequenced in a study of shared clonotypes between healthy human individuals. The naive CD8 fraction comprised CD45RO-negative cells positively selected for CCR7 and excluded terminally differentiated effector memory CD45RA+ cells. Data came from immunoSEQ multiplex PCR; TCRdb stores just in-frame clones and leaves some out. The table lists millions of clones, just under 95% of them singletons. Sample: naive CD8+ T cells sorted from blood. The origin of the receptors is a man between 18 and 29 years old in good health.

The chain couples TRBV5-6 to TRBJ2-3; 7 bases agree with TRBD1. CDR3 length: 15 residues. The J segment lost 4 bases and the V segment lost 5 bases, leaving 10 bases of the junction unmatched. Looked up from germline, CDR1 is SGHDT and CDR2 is YYEEEE. This chain's CDR3 is CASRLTGSYPDTQYF. In nucleotides, the CDR3 is TGTGCCAGCAGATTGACAGGGAGTTACCCAGATACGCAGTATTTT.

The chain has TRBV27 and TRBJ2-3, with D perhaps matching TRBD1 (5 bases). CDR3 size: 13 residues. The germline V and J ends were trimmed by 2 bases and 6 bases, with 9 bases remaining between them. Germline V gives CDR1 MNHEY, CDR2 SMNVEV (reference sequence). The CDR3 here is CASSLAQGDTQYF. For the CDR3, the DNA is TGTGCCAGCAGTTTAGCCCAGGGTGATACGCAGTATTTT.

This clone appeared once. This chain links TRBV18 with TRBJ1-2; a weak D match, TRBD1 (5 bases). Germline V gives CDR1 KGHSH, CDR2 LQKENI. This CDR3 has 15 amino acids. V lost 3 bases to trimming and J lost 6 bases, with 17 bases between them. The CDR3 DNA reads TGTGCCAGCTCACCCAACGTGGGGGGGTTGAATGGCTACACCTTC. Protein product: CASSPNVGGLNGYTF.

The rearrangement joins TRBV29-1 to TRBJ2-2; possible D gene TRBD1, 6 bases. CDR3 size: 13 residues. CDR1 and CDR2 (germline): SQVTM, ANQGSEA. V was shortened by 4 bases and J by 5 bases, with 11 bases between the two germline ends. The CDR3 coding sequence is TGCAGCGTTGTGGGGGCGCGTACCGGGGAGCTGTTTTTT. Its protein is CSVVGARTGELFF.

The chain joins TRBV27 to TRBJ1-3; 8 nucleotides align to TRBD1. CDR3 size: 15 residues. Germline loops: CDR1 MNHEY, CDR2 SMNVEV (reference sequence). The V gene end was trimmed by 2 bases and the J gene end by 5 bases; junction bases not matched to a gene: 5. The CDR3 sequence: CASSLTGTGRNTIYF. The CDR3 coding sequence is TGTGCCAGCAGTTTAACCGGGACAGGAAGAAACACCATATATTTT.

V usage is TRBV7-2 and J usage is TRBJ2-7; D remains unclear. Germline V gives CDR1 SGHTA, CDR2 FQGNSA. CDR3 length: 11 amino acids. Trimming left V 5 bases short and J 6 bases short, with 8 bases between. CDR3 DNA sequence: TGTGCCAGCAGCCTTGTGGGCGAGCAGTACTTC. This sequence encodes CASSLVGEQYF.

Worth noting for this clone: Other nucleotide sequences in the sample specify the same CDR3. The chain combines TRBV28 with TRBJ1-2; maybe TRBD1 (5 bases). This CDR3 contains 15 residues. Trimming took 6 bases from V and 2 from J, leaving 16 bases between them. Per the germline V gene, CDR1 is MDHEN and CDR2 is SYDVKM. This CDR3 is CASSPMGTGNYGYTF. CDR3 DNA: TGTGCCAGCAGCCCTATGGGGACGGGGAACTATGGCTACACCTTC.